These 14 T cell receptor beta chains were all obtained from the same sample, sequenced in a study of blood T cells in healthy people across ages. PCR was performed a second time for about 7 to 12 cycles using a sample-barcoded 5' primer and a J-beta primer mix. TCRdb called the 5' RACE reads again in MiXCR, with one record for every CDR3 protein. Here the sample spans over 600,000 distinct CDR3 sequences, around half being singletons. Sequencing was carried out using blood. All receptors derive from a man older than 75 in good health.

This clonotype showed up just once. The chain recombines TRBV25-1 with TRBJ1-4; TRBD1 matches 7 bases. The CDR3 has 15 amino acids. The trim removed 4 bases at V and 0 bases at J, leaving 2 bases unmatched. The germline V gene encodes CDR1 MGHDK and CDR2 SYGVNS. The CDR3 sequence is CASSAGTATNEKLFF. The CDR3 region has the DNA TGTGCCAGCAGTGCCGGGACAGCAACTAATGAAAAACTGTTTTTT.

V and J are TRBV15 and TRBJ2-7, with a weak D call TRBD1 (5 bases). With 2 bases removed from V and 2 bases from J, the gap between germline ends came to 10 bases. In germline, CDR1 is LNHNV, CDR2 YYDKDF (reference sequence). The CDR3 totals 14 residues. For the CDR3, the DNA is TGTGCCACCAGCAGATGGGGCCTCCCCTACGAGCAGTACTTC. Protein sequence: CATSRWGLPYEQYF.

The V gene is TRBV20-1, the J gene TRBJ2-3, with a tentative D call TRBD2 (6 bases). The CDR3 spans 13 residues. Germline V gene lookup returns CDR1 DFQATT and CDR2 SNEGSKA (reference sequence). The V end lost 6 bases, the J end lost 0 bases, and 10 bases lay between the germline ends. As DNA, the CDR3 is TGCAGTGCCGAAGGGACTAGCACAGATACGCAGTATTTT. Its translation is CSAEGTSTDTQYF.

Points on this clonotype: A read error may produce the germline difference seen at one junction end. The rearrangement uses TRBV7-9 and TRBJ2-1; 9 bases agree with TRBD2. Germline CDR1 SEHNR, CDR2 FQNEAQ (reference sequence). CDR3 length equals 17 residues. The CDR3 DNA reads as TGTGCCAGCAGCCATGGGGGCGGGAGGGCAATCTACGATGAGCAGTTCTTC. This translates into CASSHGGGRAIYDEQFF.

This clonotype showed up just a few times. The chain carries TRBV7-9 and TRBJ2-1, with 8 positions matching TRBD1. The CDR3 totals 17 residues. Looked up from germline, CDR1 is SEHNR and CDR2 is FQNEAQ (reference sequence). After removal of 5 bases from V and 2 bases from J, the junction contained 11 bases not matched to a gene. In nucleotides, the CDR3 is TGTGCCAGCAGCGACGGACAGGGACTTACCCCCTACAATGAGCAGTTCTTC. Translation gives CASSDGQGLTPYNEQFF. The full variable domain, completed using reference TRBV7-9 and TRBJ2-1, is DTGVSQNPRHKITKRGQNVTFRCDPISEHNRLYWYRQTLGQGPEFLTYFQNEAQLEKSRLLSDRFSAERPKGSFSTLEIQRTEQGDSAMYLCASSDGQGLTPYNEQFFGPGTRLTVL.

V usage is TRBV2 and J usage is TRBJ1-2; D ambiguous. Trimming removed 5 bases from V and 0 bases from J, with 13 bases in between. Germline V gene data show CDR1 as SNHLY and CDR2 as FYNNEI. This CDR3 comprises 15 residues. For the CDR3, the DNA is TGTGCCAGCAGTCCATCACGGGGTACTAACTATGGCTACACCTTC. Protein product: CASSPSRGTNYGYTF.

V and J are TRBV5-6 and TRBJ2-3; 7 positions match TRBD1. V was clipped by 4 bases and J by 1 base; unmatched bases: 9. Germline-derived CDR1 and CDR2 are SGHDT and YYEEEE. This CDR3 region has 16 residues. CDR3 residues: CASSGDRAAGTDTQYF. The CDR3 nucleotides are TGTGCCAGCAGCGGCGACAGGGCCGCAGGCACAGATACGCAGTATTTT.

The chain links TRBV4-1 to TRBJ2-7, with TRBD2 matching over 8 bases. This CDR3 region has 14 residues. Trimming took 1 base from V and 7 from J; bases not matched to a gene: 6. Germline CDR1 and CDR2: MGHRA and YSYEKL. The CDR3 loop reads CASSQASGSREQYF. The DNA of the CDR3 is TGCGCCAGCAGCCAAGCGAGCGGGAGTCGTGAGCAGTACTTC.

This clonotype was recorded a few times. In DNA form, the CDR3 reads TGCAGTGCTGCCTTAAGTGATACGCAGTATTTT. Translation: CSAALSDTQYF. The chain recombines TRBV20-1 with TRBJ2-3, with D hard to call. This CDR3 is built from 11 residues. Germline-derived CDR1 and CDR2 are DFQATT and SNEGSKA (reference sequence). V was trimmed by 5 bases and J by 6 bases, leaving 9 bases between them.

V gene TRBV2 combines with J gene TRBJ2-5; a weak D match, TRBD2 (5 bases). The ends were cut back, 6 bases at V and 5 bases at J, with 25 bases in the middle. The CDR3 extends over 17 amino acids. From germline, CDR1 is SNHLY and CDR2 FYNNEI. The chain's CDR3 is CASSKLPPPTGWETQYF. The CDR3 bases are TGTGCCAGCAGCAAATTGCCCCCACCGACGGGGTGGGAGACCCAGTACTTC. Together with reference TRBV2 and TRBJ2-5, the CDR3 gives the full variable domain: EPEVTQTPSHQVTQMGQEVILRCVPISNHLYFYWYRQILGQKVEFLVSFYNNEISEKSEIFDDQFSVERPDGSNFTLKIRSTKLEDSAMYFCASSKLPPPTGWETQYFGPGTRLLVL.

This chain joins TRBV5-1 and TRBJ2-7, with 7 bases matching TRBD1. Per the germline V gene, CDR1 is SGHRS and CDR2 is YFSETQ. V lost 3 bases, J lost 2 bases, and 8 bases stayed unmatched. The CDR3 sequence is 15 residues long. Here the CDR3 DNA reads TGCGCCAGCAGCTCTTCCCTGGGACAGCCCTACGAGCAGTACTTC. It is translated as CASSSSLGQPYEQYF.

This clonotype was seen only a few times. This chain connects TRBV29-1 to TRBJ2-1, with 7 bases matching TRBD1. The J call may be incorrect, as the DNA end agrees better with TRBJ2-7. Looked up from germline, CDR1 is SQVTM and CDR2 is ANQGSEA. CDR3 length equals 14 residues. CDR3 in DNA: TGCAGCGTCATGGGGACAGAGGATTACAATGAGCAGTACTTC. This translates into CSVMGTEDYNEQYF.

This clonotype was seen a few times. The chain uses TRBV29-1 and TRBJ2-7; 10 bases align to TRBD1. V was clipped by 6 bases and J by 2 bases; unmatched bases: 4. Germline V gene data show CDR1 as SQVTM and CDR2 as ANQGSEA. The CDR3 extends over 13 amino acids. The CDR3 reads CSVDGQGAYEQYF. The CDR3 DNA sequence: TGCAGCGTCGATGGACAGGGGGCCTACGAGCAGTACTTC.

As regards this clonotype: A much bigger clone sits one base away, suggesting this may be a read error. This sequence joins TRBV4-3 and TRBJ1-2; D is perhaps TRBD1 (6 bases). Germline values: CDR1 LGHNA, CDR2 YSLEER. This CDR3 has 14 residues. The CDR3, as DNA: TGCGCCAGCAGCCAAGCTACAGGGTACTATGACTACACCTTC. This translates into CASSQATGYYDYTF.